The source of this TCR beta chain is a study of T cell responses to AZD1222 COVID-19 vaccine. Data came from immunoSEQ multiplex PCR; TCRdb stores just in-frame clones and leaves some out. Of more than 70,000 clones listed, about 88% were seen once; the top ten hold less than 5%. Whole-study findings and limits: Repertoire collection took place solely once the T cell response had peaked.

A word on this clone: Its antigen remains unidentified.

The germline V gene encodes CDR1 SGHRS and CDR2 YFSETQ. Trimming removed 5 bases at V and 0 bases at J, with 11 bases between. This CDR3 comprises 14 residues. The receptor's source is an adult who received the AZD1222 COVID-19 vaccine. The chain uses TRBV5-1 and TRBJ1-1, with a possible D match to TRBD1 (6 bases). Sequences were derived from peripheral blood, sampled 28 days after the second AZD1222 dose. CDR3 DNA sequence: TGCGCCAGCAGACAGACAGGTATGAACACTGAAGCTTTCTTT. This sequence encodes CASRQTGMNTEAFF.